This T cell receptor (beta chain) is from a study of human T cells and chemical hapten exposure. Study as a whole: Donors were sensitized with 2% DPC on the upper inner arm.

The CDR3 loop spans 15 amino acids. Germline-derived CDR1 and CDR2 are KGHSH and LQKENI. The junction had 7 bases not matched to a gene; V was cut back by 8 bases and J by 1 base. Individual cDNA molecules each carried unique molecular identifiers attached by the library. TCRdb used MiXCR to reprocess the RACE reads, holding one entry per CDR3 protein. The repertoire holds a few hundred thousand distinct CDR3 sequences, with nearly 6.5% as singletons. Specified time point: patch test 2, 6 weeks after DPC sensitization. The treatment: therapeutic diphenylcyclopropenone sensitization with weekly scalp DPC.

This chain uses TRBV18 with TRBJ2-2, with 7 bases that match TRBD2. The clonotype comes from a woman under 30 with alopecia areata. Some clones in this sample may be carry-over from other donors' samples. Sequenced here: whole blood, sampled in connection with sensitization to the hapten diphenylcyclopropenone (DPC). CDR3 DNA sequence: TGTGCCAGCACGCAGGCGGGGGTGAACACCGGGGAGCTGTTTTTT. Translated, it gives CASTQAGVNTGELFF. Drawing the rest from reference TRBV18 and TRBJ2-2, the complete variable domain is NAGVMQNPRHLVRRRGQEARLRCSPMKGHSHVYWYRQLPEEGLKFMVYLQKENIIDESGMPKERFSAEFPKEGPSILRIQQVVRGDSAAYFCASTQAGVNTGELFFGEGSRLTVL.